The present TCR beta chain was sequenced within a study of T cells in Graves' hyperthyroidism and ophthalmopathy. Absence of ophthalmopathy progression within 18 months defined stable Graves' hyperthyroidism. Aged 18 to 65, the patients had hyperthyroidism that was newly diagnosed and had lasted under 2 months. The CDR3 regions of TCR beta were amplified from RNA transcripts. Primed by the HTBI set, a first-round RT-PCR was run on the TCR CDR3. TCRdb recomputed calls from the multiplex PCR reads with MiXCR, one row per CDR3 protein. Among roughly 700,000 distinct CDR3 sequences, approximately 15% were seen once, and the ten largest hold about a tenth. The trim removed 5 bases at V and 6 bases at J, leaving 11 bases unmatched. CDR1 is SGHAT and CDR2 is FQNNGV in the germline V gene. The CDR3 sequence is 15 residues long. General observations from the study: Progression to ophthalmopathy was predicted a median of about six months early. Among clonotypes expanded in thyroid above 0.001, most were also found in blood.

This clonotype was recorded at least ten times. Its antigen is still unknown. The TCR comes from a young woman with Graves' hyperthyroidism. The V call is TRBV11-2, the J call TRBJ1-1, with 8 bases matching TRBD1. Sequences were obtained from blood. For the CDR3, the DNA is TGTGCCAGCAGCCCCCGGACAGGGCCAGCTCCTGAAGCTTTCTTT. As protein: CASSPRTGPAPEAFF. The full variable domain, with the rest looked up from reference TRBV11-2 and TRBJ1-1, is EAGVAQSPRYKIIEKRQSVAFWCNPISGHATLYWYQQILGQGPKLLIQFQNNGVVDDSQLPKDRFSAERLKGVDSTLKIQPAKLEDSAVYLCASSPRTGPAPEAFFGQGTRLTVV.